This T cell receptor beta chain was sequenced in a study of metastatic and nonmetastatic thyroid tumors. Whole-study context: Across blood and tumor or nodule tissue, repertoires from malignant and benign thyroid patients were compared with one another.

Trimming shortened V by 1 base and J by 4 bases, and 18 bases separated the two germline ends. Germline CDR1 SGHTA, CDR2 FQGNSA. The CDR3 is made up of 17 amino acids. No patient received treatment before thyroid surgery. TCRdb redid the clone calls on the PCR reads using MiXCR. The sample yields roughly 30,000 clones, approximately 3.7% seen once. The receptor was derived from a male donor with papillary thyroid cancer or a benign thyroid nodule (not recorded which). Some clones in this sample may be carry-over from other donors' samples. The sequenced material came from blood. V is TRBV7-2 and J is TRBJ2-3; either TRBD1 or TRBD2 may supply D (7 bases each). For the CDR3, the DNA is TGTGCCAGCAGCTTAGTGGTGGGGGGGCAGGGGGCAGATACGCAGTATTTT. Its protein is CASSLVVGGQGADTQYF. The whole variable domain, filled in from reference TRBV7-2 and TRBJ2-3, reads GAGVSQSPSNKVTEKGKDVELRCDPISGHTALYWYRQSLGQGLEFLIYFQGNSAPDKSGLPSDRFSAERTGGSVSTLTIQRTQQEDSAVYLCASSLVVGGQGADTQYFGPGTRLTVL.